This T cell receptor (beta chain) emerged from a study of PD-1 blockade in classical Hodgkin lymphoma (TCRdb year 2020). Background on the whole study: The study used TCR beta sequencing and CyTOF to define a peripheral blood immune signature of response to PD-1 blockade in classical Hodgkin lymphoma.

Broader findings and caveats from the paper: The study was limited to a single clinical trial cohort, and causes of repertoire differences, possibly disease activity or prior therapy, remained undefined. Newly diagnosed patients were reported to have lower baseline TCR diversity than healthy donors, and relapsed/refractory patients were reported to have lower baseline TCR diversity still.

Reading from cysteine to phenylalanine, the CDR3 counts 14 amino acids. Only the CDR3 DNA stays, 42 bases, in frame from base 1. V lost 0 bases and J lost 7 bases; the stretch between them is 9 bases long. The germline V gene (reference sequence) supplies CDR1 LNHNV and CDR2 YYDKDF. Genomic DNA was extracted with the Qiagen DNeasy kit from unsorted PBMCs and from negatively selected CD4+ and CD8+ fractions. Amplification of TCR beta CDR3 regions was done by immunoSEQ multiplex PCR with primers that anneal to V and J segments. A synthetic immune receptor repertoire was used to minimize amplification bias, and remaining bias was computationally removed after sequencing. In the authors' own workflow: Custom Python scripts were used to quantify repertoire diversity as the Shannon entropy index. Unsorted, CD4+ and CD8+ repertoires were analyzed separately, except in combined analyses where CD4+ and CD8+ sequences were merged in silico. Entries here come from immuneACCESS through TCRdb and include only in-frame sequences with V and J called. Some clones fail to appear in such tables; in the studies checked, an unresolved V gene covers under half of the shortfall, and the cause of the remainder is unknown. V and J calls and clone size are those listed in that table; D and trimming were worked out from the DNA. The sample has tens of thousands of clones on record, roughly 92% of them singletons. The ten largest make up 2% to 3% of the sample.

About this clone itself: No antigen is known for it. No much larger clone exists at a distance of one base, and base qualities are not known.

Interpreted using the paper, the time point label stands for: newly diagnosed, previously untreated cHL patient sample. PBMCs from patients with newly diagnosed, previously untreated classical Hodgkin lymphoma were sequenced as a comparison group for the relapsed/refractory trial patients. Peripheral blood was collected in 8 mL Vacutainer Cell Preparation Tubes, from which PBMCs were isolated by centrifugation and then cryopreserved. Recombination joined TRBV15 with TRBJ2-2; the D gene cannot be named for sure. The sample consisted of peripheral blood mononuclear cells (PBMCs). The TCR comes from a human donor with classical Hodgkin lymphoma. The CDR3 loop reads CATSRDLASGELFF. The nucleotides read TGTGCCACCAGCAGAGATTTGGCCAGCGGGGAGCTGTTTTTT.